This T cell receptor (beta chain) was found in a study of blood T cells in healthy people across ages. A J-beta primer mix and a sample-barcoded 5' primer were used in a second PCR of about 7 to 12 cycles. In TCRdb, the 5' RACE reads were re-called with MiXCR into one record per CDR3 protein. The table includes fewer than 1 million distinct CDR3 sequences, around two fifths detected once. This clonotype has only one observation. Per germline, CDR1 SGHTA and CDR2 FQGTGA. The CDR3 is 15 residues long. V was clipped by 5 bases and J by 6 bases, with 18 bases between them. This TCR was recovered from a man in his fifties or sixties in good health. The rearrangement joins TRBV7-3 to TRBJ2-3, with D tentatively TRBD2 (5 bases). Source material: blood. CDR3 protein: CASSPGVRAGDTQYF. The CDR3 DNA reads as TGTGCCAGCAGCCCCGGGGTGCGGGCAGGCGATACGCAGTATTTT. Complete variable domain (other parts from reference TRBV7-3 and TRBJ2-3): GAGVSQTPSNKVTEKGKYVELRCDPISGHTALYWYRQSLGQGPEFLIYFQGTGAADDSGLPNDRFFAVRPEGSVSTLKIQRTERGDSAVYLCASSPGVRAGDTQYFGPGTRLTVL.